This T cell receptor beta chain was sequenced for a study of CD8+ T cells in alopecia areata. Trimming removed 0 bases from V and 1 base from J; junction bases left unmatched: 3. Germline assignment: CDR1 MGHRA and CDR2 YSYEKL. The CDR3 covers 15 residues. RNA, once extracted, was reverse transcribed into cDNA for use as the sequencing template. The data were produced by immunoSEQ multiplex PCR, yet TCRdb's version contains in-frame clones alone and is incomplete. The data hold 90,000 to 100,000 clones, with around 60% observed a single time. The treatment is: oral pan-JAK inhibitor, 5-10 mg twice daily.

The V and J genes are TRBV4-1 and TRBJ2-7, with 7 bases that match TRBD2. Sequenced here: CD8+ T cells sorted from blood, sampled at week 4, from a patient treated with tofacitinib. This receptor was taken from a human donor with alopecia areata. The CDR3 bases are TGCGCCAGCAGCCAAGAGGCTAGCGGATCCTACGAGCAGTACTTC. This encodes CASSQEASGSYEQYF.